This entry concerns a single T cell receptor (beta chain). The source of the sample is a study of blood T cell repertoires in COVID-19. At the level of the study: Samples taken during acute and convalescent COVID-19 were collected in the United States, Italy and Spain. PBMCs, B-cell-depleted T cells, or T cells provided the cDNA or gDNA that made up the material.

In the authors' methods: Nucleated cell number was recorded as an estimate derived from reference gene primer amplification. The method was immunoSEQ multiplex PCR; TCRdb's version includes in-frame clones alone and lacks a portion of them. D and trimming were read from the DNA, whereas the V and J calls and clone size are those reported in that table. The data contain more than 120,000 clones, approximately 80% of them seen just once; the ten biggest clones take up roughly 4.8%. The CDR3 runs 15 residues. Trimming stripped 0 bases from V and 5 bases from J, with 14 bases between. CDR1 is MNHEY and CDR2 is SVGAGI in the germline V gene.

The chain joins TRBV6-5 to TRBJ2-7; no reliable D call. The clonotype comes from a human donor in a cohort sampled during active COVID-19. The sequencing sample was made of peripheral blood. As DNA, the CDR3 is TGTGCCAGCAGTTACTCGATGCCGCCAGTCGACGAGCAGTACTTC. This gives the protein CASSYSMPPVDEQYF.